The clone carrying this T cell receptor (beta chain) is medium-sized in the sample. Described time point: after trial treatment. Documented treatment: LDRT plus nivolumab, ipilimumab, low-dose cyclophosphamide and aspirin (RACIN trial). The sample is drawn from a study of low-dose radiotherapy and immunotherapy resistance in tumors. Whole-study context: The study delivered 0.5 Gy per fraction every 2 weeks to Cohort 1, totaling 6.5 Gy.

A roughly 22-cycle PCR with a constant-region primer and V-primer adapter amplified TCRs. TCRdb re-analysed the reads in MiXCR, keeping a single row per CDR3 protein. This sample has tens of thousands of distinct CDR3 sequences, with around a third found just once. The CDR3 runs 12 residues. V gave up 3 bases and J gave up 5 bases, with 8 bases separating them. Germline CDR1 and CDR2: SEHNR and FQNEAQ (reference sequence). The receptor comes from a male donor with rectosigmoid adenocarcinoma. Material: PBMCs, obtained after low-dose radiotherapy plus immunotherapy. The genes are TRBV7-9 and TRBJ2-7; maybe TRBD1 (5 bases). CDR3 sequence (DNA): TGTGCCAGCAGCTTCAGGGCGGACGAGCAGTACTTC. Protein sequence: CASSFRADEQYF.